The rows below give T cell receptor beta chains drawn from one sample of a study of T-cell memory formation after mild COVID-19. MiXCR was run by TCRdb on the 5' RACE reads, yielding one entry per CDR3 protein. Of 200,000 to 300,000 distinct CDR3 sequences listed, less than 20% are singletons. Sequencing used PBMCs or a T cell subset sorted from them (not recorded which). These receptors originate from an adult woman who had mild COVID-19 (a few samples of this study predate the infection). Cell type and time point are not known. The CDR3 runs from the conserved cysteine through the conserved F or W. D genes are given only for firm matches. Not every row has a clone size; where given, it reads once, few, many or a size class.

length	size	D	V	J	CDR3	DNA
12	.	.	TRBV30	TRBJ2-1	CAQAANANEQFF	TGTGCCCAAGCTGCGAACGCCAATGAGCAGTTCTTC
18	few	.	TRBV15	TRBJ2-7	CATSRDRFETLRSYEQYF	TGTGCCACCAGCAGAGATAGGTTTGAGACCCTGAGGTCCTACGAGCAGTACTTC
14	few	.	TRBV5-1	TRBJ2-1	CASSLARMTDEQFF	TGCGCCAGCAGCTTGGCCCGGATGACCGATGAGCAGTTCTTC
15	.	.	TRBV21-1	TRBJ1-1	CASSRGRVRGTEAFF	TGTGCCAGCAGCCGGGGCCGGGTTCGGGGCACTGAAGCTTTCTTT
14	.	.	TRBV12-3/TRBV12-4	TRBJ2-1	CASSPGVAANEQFF	TGTGCCAGCAGTCCCGGGGTGGCAGCCAATGAGCAGTTCTTC
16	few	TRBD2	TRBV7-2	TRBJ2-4	CASSLDPGGAKNIQYF	TGTGCCAGCAGCTTAGATCCCGGGGGGGCCAAAAACATTCAGTACTTC
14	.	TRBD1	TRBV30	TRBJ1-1	CAWRRTGLNTEAFF	TGTGCCTGGAGGCGGACAGGGCTTAACACTGAAGCTTTCTTT
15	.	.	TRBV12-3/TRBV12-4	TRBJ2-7	CASSLDPQQGYEQYF	TGTGCCAGCAGTTTGGACCCCCAGCAGGGCTACGAGCAGTACTTC
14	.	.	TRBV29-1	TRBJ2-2	CSVARGGSAGELFF	TGCAGCGTAGCTAGGGGGGGTTCCGCCGGGGAGCTGTTTTTT
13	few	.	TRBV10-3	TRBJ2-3	CAISESPRDTQYF	TGTGCCATCAGTGAGTCCCCTAGGGATACGCAGTATTTT
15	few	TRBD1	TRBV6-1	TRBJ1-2	CASSGDRGLGYGYTF	TGTGCCAGCAGTGGCGACAGGGGGCTAGGCTATGGCTACACCTTC
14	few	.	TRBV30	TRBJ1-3	CAWSEAVSGNTIYF	TGTGCCTGGAGTGAGGCAGTCTCTGGAAACACCATATATTTT
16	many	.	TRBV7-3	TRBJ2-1	CASSPRKSGSYNEQFF	TGTGCCAGCAGCCCTCGGAAAAGCGGCTCCTACAATGAGCAGTTCTTC
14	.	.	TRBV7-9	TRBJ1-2	CASSLAAREGGYTF	TGTGCCAGCAGCTTAGCCGCCAGGGAGGGTGGCTACACCTTC
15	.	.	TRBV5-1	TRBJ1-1	CASSLAGAGATEAFF	TGCGCCAGCAGCTTGGCGGGGGCCGGGGCCACTGAAGCTTTCTTT
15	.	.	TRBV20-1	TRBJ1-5	CSARREARSNQPKHF	TGCAGTGCTAGGCGTGAGGCTCGTAGCAATCAGCCCAAGCATTTT
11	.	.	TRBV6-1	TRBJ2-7	CASSDSDEQYF	TGTGCCAGCAGTGACTCAGACGAGCAGTACTTC
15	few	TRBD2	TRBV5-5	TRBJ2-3	CASSPTSGAPDTQYF	TGTGCCAGCAGTCCTACTAGCGGGGCCCCAGATACGCAGTATTTT
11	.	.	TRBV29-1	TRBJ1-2	CSVPVFYGYTF	TGCAGCGTACCGGTATTCTATGGCTACACCTTC
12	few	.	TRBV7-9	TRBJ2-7	CASSPGTLHQYF	TGTGCCAGCAGCCCCGGGACTCTGCATCAGTACTTC
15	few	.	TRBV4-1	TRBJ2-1	CASSQDGRPYNEQFF	TGCGCCAGCAGCCAAGATGGACGTCCTTACAATGAGCAGTTCTTC
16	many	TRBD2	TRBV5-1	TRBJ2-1	CASSRLSGGGDNEQFF	TGCGCCAGCAGCCGATTGAGCGGGGGAGGGGACAATGAGCAGTTCTTC
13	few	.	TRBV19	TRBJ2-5	CASRKTGIETQYF	TGTGCCAGTAGGAAGACAGGAATCGAGACCCAGTACTTC
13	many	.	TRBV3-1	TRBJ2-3	CASSRKEADTQYF	TGTGCCAGCAGCCGGAAAGAGGCAGATACGCAGTATTTT
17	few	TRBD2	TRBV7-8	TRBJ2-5	CASSLSLAGRSGETQYF	TGTGCCAGCAGCTTATCACTAGCGGGCCGAAGCGGTGAGACCCAGTACTTC
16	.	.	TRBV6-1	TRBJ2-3	CASSEGKLPLTDTQYF	TGTGCCAGCAGTGAAGGAAAACTCCCTCTCACAGATACGCAGTATTTT
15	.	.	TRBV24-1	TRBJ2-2	CATSEAGGYTGELFF	TGTGCCACCAGTGAGGCAGGGGGGTACACCGGGGAGCTGTTTTTT
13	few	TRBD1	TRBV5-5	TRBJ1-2	CASSLQGAVGYTF	TGTGCCAGCAGCCTACAGGGGGCAGTTGGCTACACCTTC
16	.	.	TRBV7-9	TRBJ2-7	CASSLALGGPLYEQYF	TGTGCCAGCAGCTTAGCACTCGGGGGGCCCCTCTACGAGCAGTACTTC
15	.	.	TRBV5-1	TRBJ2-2	CASSLAGDRTGELFF	TGCGCCAGCAGCTTGGCCGGGGACCGCACCGGGGAGCTGTTTTTT
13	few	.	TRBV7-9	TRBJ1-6	CASSPGGGSPLHF	TGTGCCAGCAGCCCGGGGGGGGGTTCACCCCTCCACTTT
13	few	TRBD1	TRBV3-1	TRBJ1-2	CASSLQGVYGYTF	TGTGCCAGCAGCTTACAGGGGGTCTATGGCTACACCTTC
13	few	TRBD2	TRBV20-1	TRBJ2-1	CSAPLSGRGEQFF	TGCAGTGCTCCGTTAAGCGGGAGAGGTGAGCAGTTCTTC
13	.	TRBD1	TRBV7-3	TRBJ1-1	CASSQGADTEAFF	TGTGCCAGCAGCCAGGGGGCAGACACTGAAGCTTTCTTT
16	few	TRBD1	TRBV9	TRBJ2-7	CATRKGRRDREVVQYF	TGTGCCACCCGGAAAGGACGCCGGGACAGGGAAGTGGTGCAGTACTTC
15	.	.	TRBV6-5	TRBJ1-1	CASSYSRTGHQEAFF	TGTGCCAGCAGTTACTCTCGTACGGGACACCAGGAAGCTTTTTTT
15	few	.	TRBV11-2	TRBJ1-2	CASSPSGAGGHGYTF	TGTGCCAGCAGCCCCTCCGGAGCGGGGGGCCATGGCTACACCTTC